This paragraph covers one TCR beta chain sequence. What it binds is unknown. Libraries were prepared by immunoSEQ multiplex PCR; TCRdb keeps only in-frame clonotypes and omits some of them. This table has approximately 27,000 clones, approximately 80% appearing once. This sample was included in a study of STAT5B mutations in CD4+ large granular lymphocyte leukemia. Findings and caveats of the study: Without putative leukemic clones, patient CD4-sorted repertoires remained more clonal than healthy CD4+ repertoires.

Germline V CDR1 and CDR2: MNHNS, SASEGT. CDR3 length: 15 amino acids. The V gene end was trimmed by 6 bases and the J gene end by 11 bases; junction bases not matched to a gene: 16. The chain carries TRBV6-1 and TRBJ1-5; 7 bases map to TRBD1. The sequence came from a human donor in good health. Sequenced material: CD4+ T cells from blood buffy coats. CDR3 amino acids: CASRAGQTIVGAQHF. CDR3 in DNA: TGTGCCAGCAGGGCGGGACAGACGATTGTTGGGGCCCAGCATTTT.